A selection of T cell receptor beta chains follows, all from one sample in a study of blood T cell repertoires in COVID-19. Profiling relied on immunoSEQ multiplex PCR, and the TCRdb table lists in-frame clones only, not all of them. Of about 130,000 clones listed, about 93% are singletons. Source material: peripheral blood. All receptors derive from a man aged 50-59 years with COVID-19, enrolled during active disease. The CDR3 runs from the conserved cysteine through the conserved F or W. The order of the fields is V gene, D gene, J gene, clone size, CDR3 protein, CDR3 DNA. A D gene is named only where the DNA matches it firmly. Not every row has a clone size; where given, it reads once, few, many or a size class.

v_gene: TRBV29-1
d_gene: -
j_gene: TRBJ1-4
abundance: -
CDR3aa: CSVEDQGATNEKLFF
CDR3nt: TGCAGCGTTGAAGATCAGGGTGCAACTAATGAAAAACTGTTTTTT

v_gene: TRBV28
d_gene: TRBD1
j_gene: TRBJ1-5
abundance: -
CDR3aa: CASSIRDRVGPDNQPQHF
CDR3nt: TGTGCCAGCAGTATCCGGGACAGGGTAGGCCCTGACAATCAGCCCCAGCATTTT

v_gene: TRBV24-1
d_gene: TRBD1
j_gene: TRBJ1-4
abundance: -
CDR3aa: CATSSSGQGEKLFF
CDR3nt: TGTGCCACCTCTTCCTCGGGACAGGGGGAAAAACTGTTTTTT

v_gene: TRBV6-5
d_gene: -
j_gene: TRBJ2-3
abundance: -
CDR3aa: CASSLGGSGTNTQYF
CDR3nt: TGTGCCAGCAGCCTTGGCGGGTCAGGGACAAATACGCAGTATTTT

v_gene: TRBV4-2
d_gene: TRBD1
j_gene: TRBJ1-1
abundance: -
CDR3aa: CASSHKAGTGAHEAFF
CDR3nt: TGTGCCAGCAGCCATAAGGCCGGGACAGGCGCCCATGAAGCTTTCTTT

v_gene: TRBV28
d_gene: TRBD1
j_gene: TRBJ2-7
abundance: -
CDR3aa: CASSLLGQLAEQYF
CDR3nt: TGTGCCAGCAGTCTCCTGGGACAGTTGGCCGAGCAGTACTTC

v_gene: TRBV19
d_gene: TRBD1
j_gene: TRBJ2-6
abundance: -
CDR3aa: CASSSWQGAGANVLTF
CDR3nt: TGTGCCAGTAGTTCGTGGCAGGGGGCTGGGGCCAACGTCCTGACTTTC

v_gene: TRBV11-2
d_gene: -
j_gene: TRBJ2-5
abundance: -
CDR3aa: CASSLRGSRVSQETQYF
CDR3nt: TGTGCCAGCAGCTTAAGGGGCTCTAGGGTTTCACAAGAGACCCAGTACTTC

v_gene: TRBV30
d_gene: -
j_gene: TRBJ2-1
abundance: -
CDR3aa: CAWSKGGSSDNEQFF
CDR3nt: TGTGCCTGGAGTAAGGGGGGGAGTAGCGACAATGAGCAGTTCTTC

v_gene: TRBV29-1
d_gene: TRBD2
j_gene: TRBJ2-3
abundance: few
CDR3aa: CSVPGLAGSITDTQYF
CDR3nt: TGCAGCGTGCCCGGACTAGCGGGAAGTATCACAGATACGCAGTATTTT

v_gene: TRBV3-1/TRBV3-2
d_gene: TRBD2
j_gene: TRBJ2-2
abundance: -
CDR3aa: CASSLAGAGELFF
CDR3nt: TGTGCCAGCAGCCTAGCGGGAGCCGGGGAGCTGTTTTTT

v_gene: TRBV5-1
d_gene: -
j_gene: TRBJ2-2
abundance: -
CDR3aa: CASSLEVVTGELFF
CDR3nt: TGCGCCAGCAGCTTGGAAGTAGTCACCGGGGAGCTGTTTTTT

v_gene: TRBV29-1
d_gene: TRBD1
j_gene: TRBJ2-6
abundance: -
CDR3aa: CSVYTPGQGILSGANVLTF
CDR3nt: TGCAGCGTGTACACCCCGGGACAGGGTATCCTTTCTGGGGCCAACGTCCTGACTTTC

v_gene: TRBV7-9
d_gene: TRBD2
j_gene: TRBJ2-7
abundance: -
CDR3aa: CASSLQGLAYEQYF
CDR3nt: TGTGCCAGCAGCCTCCAGGGACTAGCCTACGAGCAGTACTTC

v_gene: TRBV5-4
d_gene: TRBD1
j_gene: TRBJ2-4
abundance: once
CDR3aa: CASSLELTGGRNIQYF
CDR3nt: TGTGCCAGCAGCTTGGAGCTCACAGGGGGCAGGAACATTCAGTACTTC

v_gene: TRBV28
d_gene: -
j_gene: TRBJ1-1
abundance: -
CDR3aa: CASSLQTRDTEAFF
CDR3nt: TGTGCCAGCAGTTTACAGACTAGGGACACTGAAGCTTTCTTT

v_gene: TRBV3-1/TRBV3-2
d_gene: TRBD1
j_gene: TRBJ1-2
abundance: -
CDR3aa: CASSPRDSYGYTF
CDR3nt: TGTGCCAGCAGCCCGCGGGACAGCTATGGCTACACCTTC

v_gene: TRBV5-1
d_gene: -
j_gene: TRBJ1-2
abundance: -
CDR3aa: CASSLRAGASYTF
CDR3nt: TGCGCCAGCAGCTTGAGGGCAGGGGCTAGCTACACCTTC

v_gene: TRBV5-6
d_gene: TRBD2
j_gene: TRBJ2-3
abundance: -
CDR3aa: CASLLTGGNTQYF
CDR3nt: TGTGCCAGTCTTTTGACGGGGGGAAATACGCAGTATTTT

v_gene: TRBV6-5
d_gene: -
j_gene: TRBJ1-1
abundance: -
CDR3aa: CASSYSAGQVKTEAFF
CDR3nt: TGTGCCAGCAGTTACTCGGCAGGGCAGGTAAAAACTGAAGCTTTCTTT

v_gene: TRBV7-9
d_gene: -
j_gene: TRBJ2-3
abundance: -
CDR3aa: CASSFSLNTQYF
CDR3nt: TGTGCCAGCAGCTTTTCGCTAAATACGCAGTATTTT

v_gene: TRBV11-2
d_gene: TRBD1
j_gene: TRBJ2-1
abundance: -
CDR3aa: CASSLRTGENNEQFF
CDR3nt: TGTGCCAGCAGCTTAAGGACAGGAGAGAACAATGAGCAGTTCTTC

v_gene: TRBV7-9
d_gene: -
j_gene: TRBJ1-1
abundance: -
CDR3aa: CASSLGGALDAFF
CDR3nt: TGTGCCAGCAGCTTAGGAGGAGCCCTTGATGCTTTCTTT

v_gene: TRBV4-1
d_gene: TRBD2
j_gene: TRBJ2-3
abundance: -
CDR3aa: CASSQDVAGVGDTQYF
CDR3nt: TGCGCCAGCAGCCAAGACGTAGCGGGAGTAGGAGATACGCAGTATTTT

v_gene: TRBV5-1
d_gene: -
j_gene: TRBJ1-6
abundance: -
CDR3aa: CASSVQGERSPLHF
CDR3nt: TGCGCCAGCAGCGTACAGGGAGAGCGGTCACCCCTCCACTTT

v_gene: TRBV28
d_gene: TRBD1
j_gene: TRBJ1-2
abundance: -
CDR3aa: CASSKSQGDPANYGYTF
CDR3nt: TGTGCCAGCAGTAAATCCCAGGGGGACCCAGCTAACTATGGCTACACCTTC

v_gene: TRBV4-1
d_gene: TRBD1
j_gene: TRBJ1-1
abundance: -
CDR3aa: CASSQAFPTGATEAFF
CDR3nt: TGCGCCAGCAGCCAAGCCTTCCCCACAGGGGCCACTGAAGCTTTCTTT

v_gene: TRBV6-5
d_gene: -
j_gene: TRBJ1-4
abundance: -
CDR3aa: CASSRTGTQNEKLFF
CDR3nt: TGTGCCAGCAGCCGGACGGGGACACAAAATGAAAAACTGTTTTTT

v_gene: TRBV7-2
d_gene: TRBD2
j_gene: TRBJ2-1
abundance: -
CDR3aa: CASRPTSGSLYNEQFF
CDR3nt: TGTGCCAGCAGGCCCACTAGCGGGAGTTTGTACAATGAGCAGTTCTTC

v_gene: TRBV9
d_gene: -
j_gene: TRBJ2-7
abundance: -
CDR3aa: CASSVGAGDEQYF
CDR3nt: TGTGCCAGCAGCGTAGGGGCCGGGGACGAGCAGTACTTC

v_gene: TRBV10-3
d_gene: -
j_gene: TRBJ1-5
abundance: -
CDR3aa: CATRQDSNQPQHF
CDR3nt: TGTGCCACCCGACAGGATAGCAATCAGCCCCAGCATTTT

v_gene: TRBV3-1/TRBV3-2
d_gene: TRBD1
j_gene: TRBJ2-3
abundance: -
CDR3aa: CASSQVGQPRGDTQYF
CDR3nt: TGTGCCAGCAGCCAAGTGGGACAGCCACGCGGGGATACGCAGTATTTT

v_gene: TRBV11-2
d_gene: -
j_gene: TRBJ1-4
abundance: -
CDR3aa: CASSLAGGLVPDEKLFF
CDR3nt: TGTGCCAGCAGCTTAGCGGGGGGGCTGGTCCCGGATGAAAAACTGTTTTTT

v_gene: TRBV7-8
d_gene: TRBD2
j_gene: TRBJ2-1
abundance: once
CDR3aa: CASSITPLAGGGNEQFF
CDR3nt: TGTGCCAGCAGCATAACCCCACTAGCGGGAGGCGGCAATGAGCAGTTCTTC

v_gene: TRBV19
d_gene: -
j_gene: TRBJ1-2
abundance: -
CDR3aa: CASSSRGPYGYTF
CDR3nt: TGTGCCAGTAGTTCCAGGGGTCCCTATGGCTACACCTTC

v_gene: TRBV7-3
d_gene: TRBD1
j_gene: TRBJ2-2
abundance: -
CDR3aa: CASSKDRGHGELFF
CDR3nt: TGTGCCAGCAGCAAGGACAGGGGGCATGGGGAGCTGTTTTTT

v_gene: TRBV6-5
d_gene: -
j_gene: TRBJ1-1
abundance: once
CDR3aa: CASSRRPQANTEAFF
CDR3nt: TGTGCCAGCAGTCGCAGACCTCAGGCGAACACTGAAGCTTTCTTT